This note documents a single TCR beta chain sequence. This CDR3 spans 17 amino acids. The trim removed 6 bases at V and 6 bases at J, leaving 9 bases unmatched. Germline V gives CDR1 MDHEN, CDR2 SYDVKM. Only in-frame clones appear in the TCRdb table, and some are missing; sequencing was by immunoSEQ multiplex PCR. This table has 60,000 to 75,000 clones, 70% to 80% appearing once. These data originate in a study of blood T cell repertoires in COVID-19. Study-wide context: There were acute and convalescent COVID-19 samples, and they came from the United States, Italy and Spain.

The chain links TRBV28 to TRBJ2-2; 14 nucleotides agree with TRBD2. Sequences were obtained from peripheral blood. The source is a man in his fifties or sixties with active or convalescent COVID-19. This CDR3 is CASRGGGLAGVAGELFF. The CDR3 DNA is TGTGCCAGCAGGGGAGGGGGACTAGCGGGGGTCGCCGGGGAGCTGTTTTTT.